The 27 T cell receptor beta chains listed next were all sequenced from one sample in a study of cytotoxic CD8 clonotypes in ibrutinib-treated CLL. Here immunoSEQ multiplex PCR was the method, and the copy in TCRdb shows in-frame clones only, minus some. The data show roughly 300,000 clones, around 77% seen once. Sample: PBMCs, taken at disease progression, from a patient treated with ibrutinib. Receptor source: a human donor with chronic lymphocytic leukemia.

The chain couples TRBV27 to TRBJ2-1, with D unresolved. V was clipped by 3 bases and J by 12 bases, with 15 bases between them. The CDR3 contains 13 residues. In germline, CDR1 is MNHEY, CDR2 SMNVEV (reference sequence). The CDR3 protein is CASSLVGVGWQFF. The CDR3 DNA reads TGTGCCAGCAGTTTGGTCGGTGTGGGATGGCAGTTCTTC.

The count of this clone is one. The chain has TRBV4-1 and TRBJ1-5; TRBD1 aligns across 7 bases. J was trimmed by 0 bases and V by 0 bases; bases with no gene match: 5. The CDR3 has 17 residues. Germline CDR1 reads MGHRA; CDR2 reads YSYEKL. The CDR3 coding sequence is TGCGCCAGCAGCCAAGATTCACAGGGGAATAGCAATCAGCCCCAGCATTTT. It is translated as CASSQDSQGNSNQPQHF.

The V call is TRBV28, the J call TRBJ2-7, with 7 bases lining up with TRBD2. V dropped 5 bases and J dropped 2; count of bases not matched to a gene: 30. The germline CDR1 and CDR2 sequences are MDHEN and SYDVKM. The CDR3 sequence is 22 residues long. CDR3 protein: CASSPSWGGGFYREVRTYEQYF. DNA for the CDR3: TGTGCCAGCAGTCCCTCATGGGGCGGTGGGTTTTACCGGGAGGTACGTACCTACGAGCAGTACTTC.

This clone was detected a few times. The CDR3 loop is CSVVEGLSEQYF. Here the CDR3 DNA reads TGCAGCGTTGTGGAGGGTTTGTCCGAGCAGTACTTC. This chain joins TRBV29-1 and TRBJ2-7; a possible D gene is TRBD2 (6 bases). Germline CDR1 is SQVTM and CDR2 is ANQGSEA. The CDR3 is 12 residues long. V was clipped by 4 bases and J by 6 bases, with 13 bases between them.

The chain couples TRBV7-2 to TRBJ2-3; D is possibly TRBD2 (6 bases). Trimming stripped 5 bases from V and 7 bases from J, with 19 bases between. CDR1 and CDR2 (germline): SGHTA, FQGNSA. The CDR3 is 15 residues long. CDR3 in amino acids: CASSRRTISGYTQYF. The CDR3 DNA follows: TGTGCCAGCAGCCGCCGTACGATTAGCGGCTATACGCAGTATTTT. Full variable domain (remainder filled in from reference TRBV7-2 and TRBJ2-3): GAGVSQSPSNKVTEKGKDVELRCDPISGHTALYWYRQSLGQGLEFLIYFQGNSAPDKSGLPSDRFSAERTGGSVSTLTIQRTQQEDSAVYLCASSRRTISGYTQYFGPGTRLTVL.

The chain is built from TRBV27 and TRBJ2-7; 13 nucleotides line up with TRBD2. There are 17 residues in the CDR3. The trim removed 5 bases at V and 0 bases at J, leaving 7 bases unmatched. Germline V gene data show CDR1 as MNHEY and CDR2 as SMNVEV (reference sequence). CDR3 in DNA: TGTGCCAGCAGTCCCCTCACTAGCGGGGGGGCCTCCTACGAGCAGTACTTC. Protein sequence: CASSPLTSGGASYEQYF.

The genes are TRBV14 and TRBJ2-7; D uncertain. Per the germline V gene, CDR1 is SGHDN and CDR2 is FVKESK. The V gene lost 4 bases and the J gene lost 2 bases, with 9 bases spanning the gap. The CDR3 runs to 13 residues. In nucleotides, the CDR3 is TGTGCCAGCAGCCGGGCAGGAACCTACGAGCAGTACTTC. Translating it yields CASSRAGTYEQYF.

The chain uses TRBV2 and TRBJ1-1; maybe TRBD1 (6 bases). With 10 bases removed from V and 8 bases from J, the gap between germline ends came to 20 bases. The CDR3 has 13 amino acids. The germline gives CDR1 SNHLY, CDR2 FYNNEI. CDR3 in DNA: TGTGCCACCGGGACACCGCAATCCGAGGAAGCTTTCTTT. This translates into CATGTPQSEEAFF.

The chain has TRBV28 and TRBJ2-1, with D possibly TRBD2 on 5 matching bases. Trimming left V 8 bases short and J 7 bases short, with 24 bases between. CDR3 size: 16 residues. Germline CDR1 MDHEN, CDR2 SYDVKM. DNA for the CDR3: TGTGCCAGCTTAGACAAGGCTAGCTGGGAATCAAATGAGCAGTTCTTC. Protein sequence: CASLDKASWESNEQFF.

The chain has TRBV6-5 and TRBJ2-1; D is possibly TRBD2 (6 bases). Germline CDR1 reads MNHEY; CDR2 reads SVGAGI. V was trimmed by 6 bases and J by 14 bases, leaving 26 bases between them. The CDR3 length is 15 residues. DNA for the CDR3: TGTGCCAGCAGATTAGCTACGGGACTCCCGATCATGGAGTTCTTC. Encoded protein: CASRLATGLPIMEFF.

The chain couples TRBV2 to TRBJ1-2, with D possibly TRBD1 on 5 matching bases. The V end was cut by 10 bases, the J end by 2 bases, with 14 bases between. The CDR3 is made up of 13 amino acids. CDR1 and CDR2 from the germline V gene are SNHLY and FYNNEI. CDR3 nucleotide sequence: TGTGCCATCAAGCCCTGGGGGAACTATGGCTACACCTTC. This codes for CAIKPWGNYGYTF.

This chain connects TRBV4-2 to TRBJ2-1, with D unresolved. Trimming removed 1 base from V and 10 bases from J, with 23 bases in between. This CDR3 contains 17 residues. Germline CDR1 LGHNA, CDR2 YNFKEQ. This chain's CDR3 is CASSQVISRTRNTEQFF. CDR3 bases: TGTGCCAGCAGCCAAGTTATTAGCCGAACACGGAACACGGAGCAGTTCTTC.

This clone has a handful of counts. Here the CDR3 reads CASSITGTIKNIQYF. The CDR3 nucleotides read TGTGCCAGTAGCATAACCGGGACTATCAAAAACATTCAGTACTTC. J is TRBJ2-4 and V is TRBV19; 7 nucleotides match TRBD2. Looked up from germline, CDR1 is LNHDA and CDR2 is SQIVND (reference sequence). Losses at the gene ends were 6 bases for V and 3 bases for J; bases not matched to a gene: 8. This CDR3 comprises 15 residues. Variable domain in full (rest from reference TRBV19 and TRBJ2-4): DGGITQSPKYLFRKEGQNVTLSCEQNLNHDAMYWYRQDPGQGLRLIYYSQIVNDFQKGDIAEGYSVSREKKESFPLTVTSAQKNPTAFYLCASSITGTIKNIQYFGAGTRLSVL.

The genes are TRBV25-1 and TRBJ2-3; 7 nucleotides line up with TRBD2. The junction had 8 bases not matched to a gene; V was cut back by 1 base and J by 4 bases. Germline V gene lookup returns CDR1 MGHDK and CDR2 SYGVNS. The CDR3 runs 16 residues. The CDR3 bases are TGTGCCAGCAGTGAATTAGGAACTAGCGTTCCAGATACGCAGTATTTT. Residues: CASSELGTSVPDTQYF.

Only one count was recorded for this clone. The genes are TRBV11-2 and TRBJ2-7; perhaps D is TRBD1 or TRBD2 (5 bases each). With 0 bases removed from V and 3 bases from J, the gap between germline ends came to 15 bases. The CDR3 consists of 16 residues. The germline CDR1 and CDR2 sequences are SGHAT and FQNNGV. For the CDR3, the DNA is TGTGCCAGCAGCTTAGAGGGTAGGGACGGAATCTACGAGCAGTACTTC. Translated, it gives CASSLEGRDGIYEQYF.

The genes are TRBV7-2 and TRBJ1-5; D not resolved. Trimming stripped 5 bases from V and 5 bases from J, with 10 bases between. Germline loops: CDR1 SGHTA, CDR2 FQGNSA. The CDR3 sequence is 13 residues long. The CDR3 sequence: CASSHRGDQPQHF. In DNA, the CDR3 is TGTGCCAGCAGCCACCGCGGGGATCAGCCCCAGCATTTT.

On this clone itself: The same CDR3 is also encoded by other DNA sequences in this sample. The rearrangement links TRBV5-1 to TRBJ1-2; no reliable D call. V gave up 2 bases and J gave up 4 bases, with 9 bases separating them. The CDR3 runs to 13 residues. CDR1 is SGHRS, CDR2 YFSETQ, per germline. DNA of the CDR3: TGCGCCAGCAGCTTACGAGGGCCCTATGGCTACACCTTC. This sequence encodes CASSLRGPYGYTF.

The chain couples TRBV7-8 to TRBJ2-3; TRBD2 matches at 11 bases. This CDR3 has 19 amino acids. From germline, CDR1 is SGHVS and CDR2 FQNEAQ. V shed 5 bases, J shed 3 bases, and the junction held 16 bases outside the gene matches. The CDR3 loop is CASSRQGVLASGRTDTQYF. In DNA, the CDR3 is TGTGCCAGCAGCCGACAGGGGGTCTTAGCTAGCGGGAGGACAGATACGCAGTATTTT.

V usage is TRBV9 and J usage is TRBJ1-2; the D gene is possibly TRBD1 (5 bases). The CDR3 extends over 13 amino acids. V was pared by 7 bases and J by 3 bases, with 13 bases between. CDR1 and CDR2 from the germline V gene are SGDLS and YYNGEE. This chain's CDR3 is CASGGGGYYGYTF. The DNA for the CDR3 is TGTGCCAGCGGGGGTGGAGGTTACTATGGCTACACCTTC.

This clone was counted a few times. This chain links TRBV5-1 with TRBJ2-5; perhaps TRBD1 as D (6 bases). Trimming stripped 4 bases from V and 0 bases from J, with 10 bases between. The CDR3 consists of 14 residues. Looked up from germline, CDR1 is SGHRS and CDR2 is YFSETQ. The CDR3, as DNA: TGCGCCAGCAGCCATACAGGGTACCAAGAGACCCAGTACTTC. As protein: CASSHTGYQETQYF.

The chain joins TRBV29-1 to TRBJ1-1, with 9 bases that match TRBD1. After removal of 6 bases from V and 6 bases from J, the junction contained 11 bases not matched to a gene. Germline CDR1 and CDR2: SQVTM and ANQGSEA. The CDR3 contains 14 residues. CDR3 sequence reads: CSVVTGTGSSEAFF. The CDR3, as DNA: TGCAGCGTGGTTACCGGGACAGGGTCATCTGAAGCTTTCTTT.

The gene calls are TRBV5-1 and TRBJ2-2; 13 nucleotides align to TRBD2. Losses at the gene ends were 0 bases for V and 7 bases for J; bases not matched to a gene: 12. This CDR3 comprises 19 residues. Looked up from germline, CDR1 is SGHRS and CDR2 is YFSETQ. Here the CDR3 DNA reads TGCGCCAGCAGCTTGGGTCGAGCCACTAGCGGGAGGGCCGGCGGGGAGCTGTTTTTT. This sequence encodes CASSLGRATSGRAGGELFF. The whole variable domain, filled in from reference TRBV5-1 and TRBJ2-2, reads KAGVTQTPRYLIKTRGQQVTLSCSPISGHRSVSWYQQTPGQGLQFLFEYFSETQRNKGNFPGRFSGRQFSNSRSEMNVSTLELGDSALYLCASSLGRATSGRAGGELFFGEGSRLTVL.

This chain links TRBV7-3 with TRBJ2-7; 10 positions match TRBD2. CDR1 and CDR2 (germline): SGHTA, FQGTGA. V was pared by 5 bases and J by 0 bases, with 4 bases of the junction left unmatched. The CDR3 sequence is 15 residues long. The CDR3, as DNA: TGTGCCAGCAGCAAACTAGCGGGAAGCTCCTACGAGCAGTACTTC. It yields the protein CASSKLAGSSYEQYF. Filled out from reference TRBV7-3 and TRBJ2-7, the complete variable domain reads GAGVSQTPSNKVTEKGKYVELRCDPISGHTALYWYRQSLGQGPEFLIYFQGTGAADDSGLPNDRFFAVRPEGSVSTLKIQRTERGDSAVYLCASSKLAGSSYEQYFGPGTRLTVT.

With respect to this clone: This CDR3 is also generated by other DNA sequences in the sample. The chain has TRBV29-1 and TRBJ2-7; D uncertain. Trimming removed 4 bases at V and 0 bases at J, with 7 bases between. There are 12 residues in the CDR3. Germline CDR1 and CDR2: SQVTM and ANQGSEA. The CDR3 nucleotides are TGCAGCGTTGCGGGCAGCTCCTACGAGCAGTACTTC. Amino acid sequence: CSVAGSSYEQYF.

The chain is built from TRBV18 and TRBJ1-1, with TRBD1 matching over 7 bases. The CDR3 spans 16 residues. Germline CDR1 reads KGHSH; CDR2 reads LQKENI. V shed 2 bases, J shed 3 bases, and the junction held 9 bases outside the gene matches. CDR3 nucleotide sequence: TGTGCCAGCTCACCAGAAATCCCAGGGGGGGACACTGAAGCTTTCTTT. Translated: CASSPEIPGGDTEAFF.

Only a few counts were recorded for this clone. This rearrangement joins TRBV19 to TRBJ1-3; D is possibly TRBD1 (5 bases). The CDR3 contains 14 residues. Germline V CDR1 and CDR2: LNHDA, SQIVND (reference sequence). V was cut by 3 bases and J by 1 base, with 7 bases left in between. The CDR3 reads CASSIKGSGNTIYF. The DNA for the CDR3 is TGTGCCAGTAGTATTAAGGGGTCTGGAAACACCATATATTTT.

V and J are TRBV9 and TRBJ2-7; 7 bases are a match to TRBD2. The CDR3 is 14 residues long. J was trimmed by 5 bases and V by 2 bases; bases with no gene match: 7. Germline-derived CDR1 and CDR2 are SGDLS and YYNGEE. As DNA, the CDR3 is TGTGCCAGCAGCGTTGGCGGGAGTTTAAACGAGCAGTACTTC. Translation: CASSVGGSLNEQYF.